The 32 T cell receptor beta chains in this list originate from one sample, sequenced in a study of PD-1 blockade in classical Hodgkin lymphoma. Method: immunoSEQ multiplex PCR; TCRdb's copy keeps in-frame clones and lacks some. The data contain about 53,000 clones, over 70% of them singletons. The patients all showed relapse after autologous stem cell transplantation, while their brentuximab vedotin exposure varied. Here the sequenced sample was peripheral blood mononuclear cells (PBMCs), taken at baseline. The receptors come from a human donor with classical Hodgkin lymphoma.

The chain couples TRBV29-1 to TRBJ1-2, with D hard to call. The V end lost 7 bases, the J end lost 8 bases, and 11 bases lay between the germline ends. The CDR3 has 10 amino acids. Germline CDR1 is SQVTM and CDR2 is ANQGSEA. The CDR3 DNA reads as TGCAGCGCCCGTGCCCAGGGCTACACCTTC. Protein sequence: CSARAQGYTF.

This clone was seen once. The gene calls are TRBV18 and TRBJ1-2; D might be TRBD1 (6 bases). Germline loops: CDR1 KGHSH, CDR2 LQKENI. The CDR3 contains 14 residues. V gave up 2 bases and J gave up 7 bases, with 14 bases separating them. The CDR3 coding sequence is TGTGCCAGCTCACCAAGAGAAACAGGGACTGGCTACACCTTC. Translation: CASSPRETGTGYTF.

The V call is TRBV7-9, the J call TRBJ2-3; 9 bases are shared with TRBD2. The V and J ends lost 5 bases and 0 bases, in that order; junction bases with no gene match: 12. This CDR3 has 18 amino acids. The germline CDR1 and CDR2 sequences are SEHNR and FQNEAQ (reference sequence). CDR3 in amino acids: CASSPRGVGLASTDTQYF. In nucleotides, the CDR3 is TGTGCCAGCAGCCCCAGGGGTGTTGGACTAGCGAGCACAGATACGCAGTATTTT.

This rearrangement joins TRBV10-3 to TRBJ2-7; 12 bases line up with TRBD2. This CDR3 spans 16 amino acids. V lost 4 bases, J lost 3 bases, and 7 bases stayed unmatched. Germline lookup yields CDR1 ENHRY and CDR2 SYGVKD. CDR3 sequence (DNA): TGTGCCATCAGTGGACTAGCGGGAGTCGTGGGCTACGAGCAGTACTTC. Residues: CAISGLAGVVGYEQYF.

This chain connects TRBV7-9 to TRBJ1-3, with 9 positions matching TRBD1. Trimming removed 5 bases from V and 2 bases from J; junction bases left unmatched: 10. The CDR3 contains 17 residues. Germline CDR1 and CDR2: SEHNR and FQNEAQ (reference sequence). The DNA for the CDR3 is TGTGCCAGCAGCCCGGGATATGGGGACAGGGCTGGAAACACCATATATTTT. It yields the protein CASSPGYGDRAGNTIYF.

V usage is TRBV19 and J usage is TRBJ2-5; D may be TRBD2 (6 bases). From germline, CDR1 is LNHDA and CDR2 SQIVND (reference sequence). The CDR3 runs to 14 residues. Deletions cut 0 bases from V and 4 bases from J, with 9 bases between. CDR3 sequence (DNA): TGTGCCAGTAGTATAGATTGGAGGGGAGAGACCCAGTACTTC. Amino acid sequence: CASSIDWRGETQYF.

This chain connects TRBV7-9 to TRBJ1-1, with TRBD1 as a possible D gene (6 bases). The CDR3 covers 15 residues. Trimming took 4 bases from V and 3 from J, leaving 15 bases between them. Germline V gene data show CDR1 as SEHNR and CDR2 as FQNEAQ (reference sequence). In DNA form, the CDR3 reads TGTGCCAGCAGCTACGGACGAGGGGGGGACACTGAAGCTTTCTTT. Amino acids: CASSYGRGGDTEAFF.

This chain joins TRBV27 and TRBJ1-1; D is unresolved. The CDR3 runs to 13 residues. CDR1 is MNHEY and CDR2 is SMNVEV in the germline V gene (reference sequence). The germline V and J ends were trimmed by 6 bases and 1 base, with 9 bases remaining between them. DNA of the CDR3: TGTGCCAGCAGCAAACAAGAGAACACTGAAGCTTTCTTT. Translated, it gives CASSKQENTEAFF.

This clone was detected only once. The V and J genes are TRBV7-9 and TRBJ2-5; TRBD2 is a possible D gene (6 bases). V gave up 5 bases and J gave up 2 bases, with 24 bases separating them. Looked up from germline, CDR1 is SEHNR and CDR2 is FQNEAQ (reference sequence). CDR3 length: 18 residues. Here the CDR3 reads CASSPRRRDSWGQETQYF. CDR3 coding DNA: TGTGCCAGCAGCCCTCGACGCCGGGACTCTTGGGGTCAAGAGACCCAGTACTTC. Combining the CDR3 with reference TRBV7-9 and TRBJ2-5 gives the whole variable domain DTGVSQNPRHKITKRGQNVTFRCDPISEHNRLYWYRQTLGQGPEFLTYFQNEAQLEKSRLLSDRFSAERPKGSFSTLEIQRTEQGDSAMYLCASSPRRRDSWGQETQYFGPGTRLLVL.

The chain employs TRBV11-3 and TRBJ2-5, with D possibly matching TRBD2 (5 bases). Gene TRBJ2-7 matches the end of the DNA better, so the J call may be wrong. The CDR3 sequence is 15 residues long. CDR1 and CDR2 (germline): SGHNT, YENEEA. Here the CDR3 DNA reads TGTGCCAGCAGCTTAGTATCCGCAGGACTCTACGAGCAGTACTTC. Translating it yields CASSLVSAGLYEQYF.

V gene TRBV7-9 combines with J gene TRBJ1-1; maybe TRBD1 (6 bases). Germline lookup yields CDR1 SEHNR and CDR2 FQNEAQ (reference sequence). This CDR3 has 16 residues. V was pared by 2 bases and J by 6 bases, with 19 bases between. CDR3 sequence reads: CASSLLTGLGSAEAFF. The CDR3 bases are TGTGCCAGCAGCTTATTAACAGGGTTAGGCTCGGCTGAAGCTTTCTTT.

For the CDR3, the DNA is TGTGCCTGGAGTGTAAGACCCCCCCTTAAGGACAAGGAGAACACTGAAGCTTTCTTT. This codes for CAWSVRPPLKDKENTEAFF. V is TRBV30 and J is TRBJ1-1, with TRBD1 as a possible D gene (5 bases). The germline gives CDR1 GTSNPN, CDR2 SVGIG (reference sequence). This CDR3 comprises 19 residues. Trimming pared 0 bases from V and 1 base from J, leaving 24 bases between.

V is TRBV7-9 and J is TRBJ2-1; D may correspond to TRBD1 or TRBD2 (5 bases each). The ends were cut back, 2 bases at V and 6 bases at J, with 23 bases in the middle. The CDR3 consists of 18 residues. Per the germline V gene, CDR1 is SEHNR and CDR2 is FQNEAQ (reference sequence). This CDR3 is CASSLFSGTTINPNEQFF. DNA for the CDR3: TGTGCCAGCAGCTTATTTTCCGGGACCACAATAAACCCCAATGAGCAGTTCTTC.

This clone occurred once. The CDR3 loop reads CASSPRTGQDTEAFF. The CDR3 region has the DNA TGTGCCAGTAGTCCTCGGACAGGGCAGGACACTGAAGCTTTCTTT. This chain uses TRBV19 with TRBJ1-1, with 8 bases aligning to TRBD1. Germline V gene sequence: CDR1 LNHDA, CDR2 SQIVND (reference sequence). The CDR3 has 15 amino acids. The V segment lost 5 bases and the J segment 3 bases; nucleotides outside the gene matches: 8.

J is TRBJ2-7 and V is TRBV11-3; perhaps TRBD2 as D (6 bases). CDR1 is SGHNT, CDR2 YENEEA, per germline. V was shortened by 5 bases and J by 4 bases, with 15 bases between the two germline ends. CDR3 length: 14 amino acids. DNA for the CDR3: TGTGCCAGCAGCCCTGGCCCCGGGAGTTACGAGCAGTACGTC. Its translation is CASSPGPGSYEQYV.

The chain recombines TRBV4-1 with TRBJ2-5; D unresolved. CDR3 length: 16 amino acids. V was trimmed by 5 bases and J by 2 bases, leaving 18 bases between them. Germline lookup yields CDR1 MGHRA and CDR2 YSYEKL. The CDR3 here is CASSSHLGSSQETQYF. The CDR3 region has the DNA TGCGCCAGCAGCTCACACCTCGGTAGCTCACAAGAGACCCAGTACTTC.

CDR3 protein: CATTTATNYNEQFF. CDR3 DNA sequence: TGTGCCACGACGACCGCGACGAACTACAATGAGCAGTTCTTC. This chain joins TRBV10-3 and TRBJ2-1; D is undetermined. Germline-derived CDR1 and CDR2 are ENHRY and SYGVKD. V lost 10 bases and J lost 3, with 16 bases in between. The CDR3 is made up of 14 amino acids.

V usage is TRBV7-8 and J usage is TRBJ2-2; 14 bases match TRBD2. Trimming took 0 bases from V and 5 from J; bases not matched to a gene: 8. Germline lookup yields CDR1 SGHVS and CDR2 FQNEAQ. This CDR3 spans 19 amino acids. Written as DNA, the CDR3 is TGTGCCAGCAGCTTAGCGGTTGGACTAGCGGGAGGACGTACCGGGGAGCTGTTTTTT. It is translated as CASSLAVGLAGGRTGELFF.

The J gene is TRBJ2-7, the V gene TRBV12-5; tentative D call: TRBD2 (5 bases). From germline, CDR1 is LGHNT and CDR2 FRNRAP. The CDR3 spans 11 residues. The V and J ends lost 7 bases and 11 bases respectively, with 15 bases between them. The CDR3 sequence: CASARGGKEYF. The CDR3 bases are TGTGCTAGTGCCCGGGGTGGTAAAGAGTACTTC.

V usage is TRBV5-4 and J usage is TRBJ2-5; TRBD2 matches at 7 bases. J was trimmed by 1 base and V by 1 base; bases with no gene match: 4. Germline CDR1 SGHNT, CDR2 YYREEE (reference sequence). This CDR3 has 15 residues. This CDR3 is CASSLPGRVQETQYF. The CDR3 bases are TGTGCCAGCAGCTTGCCAGGGAGGGTCCAAGAGACCCAGTACTTC.

The genes are TRBV11-3 and TRBJ1-1; D not resolved. V lost 6 bases and J 2 bases, leaving 4 bases between the germline ends. This CDR3 has 11 amino acids. CDR1 SGHNT and CDR2 YENEEA come from the germline V gene. The CDR3 nucleotides read TGTGCCAGCAGATACAACACTGAAGCTTTCTTT. This encodes CASRYNTEAFF. Using reference TRBV11-3 and TRBJ1-1 for the parts outside the CDR3, the full variable domain is EAGVVQSPRYKIIEKKQPVAFWCNPISGHNTLYWYLQNLGQGPELLIRYENEEAVDDSQLPKDRFSAERLKGVDSTLKIQPAELGDSAVYLCASRYNTEAFFGQGTRLTVV.

The chain employs TRBV7-9 and TRBJ2-7; D ambiguous. V dropped 1 base and J dropped 3 bases, with 7 bases sitting between them. Germline loops: CDR1 SEHNR, CDR2 FQNEAQ (reference sequence). The CDR3 totals 13 residues. CDR3 sequence reads: CASSLVGNYEQYV. DNA for the CDR3: TGTGCCAGCAGCTTAGTCGGAAACTACGAGCAGTACGTC.

This clone appeared many times. The V and J genes are TRBV28 and TRBJ1-1; D is possibly TRBD1 (5 bases). The germline V gene encodes CDR1 MDHEN and CDR2 SYDVKM. V was trimmed by 4 bases and J by 3 bases, leaving 12 bases between them. There are 14 residues in the CDR3. DNA of the CDR3: TGTGCCAGCAGTTCCCCGGGGCAGCACACTGAAGCTTTCTTT. This codes for CASSSPGQHTEAFF.

There are a few counts of this clone. This sequence joins TRBV29-1 and TRBJ1-4; the D is unclear. Trimming took off 4 bases at V and 6 bases at J, with 3 bases between the two ends. Looked up from germline, CDR1 is SQVTM and CDR2 is ANQGSEA. This CDR3 has 10 amino acids. CDR3 bases: TGCAGCGTTGGTGATGAAAAACTGTTTTTT. Amino acid sequence: CSVGDEKLFF.

This clone was picked up one time. This chain joins TRBV19 and TRBJ2-1, with 9 nucleotides matching TRBD2. CDR1 and CDR2 from the germline V gene are LNHDA and SQIVND (reference sequence). V lost 2 bases and J lost 10; bases outside the gene matches: 6. There are 14 residues in the CDR3. The DNA for the CDR3 is TGTGCCAGTAGTATACTAGCGGGACAGAACGAGCAGTTCTTC. Translating it yields CASSILAGQNEQFF.

CDR3 sequence (DNA): TGTGCCAGCTCCCTACGACTAGTCGAGGGGCTCTCCTACAATGAGCAGTTCTTC. Its protein is CASSLRLVEGLSYNEQFF. The chain employs TRBV18 and TRBJ2-1; tentatively, D is TRBD2 (6 bases). Germline-derived CDR1 and CDR2 are KGHSH and LQKENI. CDR3 length: 18 residues. Trimming took off 6 bases at V and 0 bases at J, with 21 bases between the two ends.

This clone was observed a handful of times. The chain combines TRBV10-2 with TRBJ2-1, with TRBD1 as a possible D gene (6 bases). The CDR3 runs 15 residues. The germline V gene encodes CDR1 WSHSY and CDR2 SAAADI. Trimming pared 6 bases from V and 4 bases from J, leaving 16 bases between. The CDR3, as DNA: TGCGCCAGCAGCCCCCTGGGGGCAGAATACAATGAGCAGTTCTTC. It translates to CASSPLGAEYNEQFF.

This clone came up a few times. The rearrangement joins TRBV9 to TRBJ2-7; TRBD2 is a possible D gene (6 bases). CDR1 and CDR2 (germline): SGDLS, YYNGEE. This CDR3 contains 15 residues. Trimming removed 4 bases at V and 7 bases at J, with 21 bases between. CDR3 in DNA: TGTGCCAGCAGCCCCGGGGGTGCTCCGGAAGGTGAGCAGTACTTC. Residues: CASSPGGAPEGEQYF.

This clone has just one count. The CDR3 protein is CASSVRFGDTQYF. Written as DNA, the CDR3 is TGTGCCAGTAGTGTGAGGTTTGGAGATACGCAGTATTTT. The chain has TRBV19 and TRBJ2-3, with unresolved D. Germline loops: CDR1 LNHDA, CDR2 SQIVND (reference sequence). The CDR3 sequence is 13 residues long. V lost 5 bases and J lost 5, with 11 bases in between.

This sequence joins TRBV19 and TRBJ1-5; D possibly corresponds to TRBD1 (5 bases). The CDR3 totals 16 residues. V lost 1 base to trimming and J lost 1 base, with 11 bases between them. Germline V gene sequence: CDR1 LNHDA, CDR2 SQIVND (reference sequence). The CDR3 region has the DNA TGTGCCAGTAGTATAGTAGGGACGCCCAGCAATCAGCCCCAGCATTTT. Encoded protein: CASSIVGTPSNQPQHF.

The chain joins TRBV30 to TRBJ1-3, with D unresolved. The length of the CDR3 is 13 residues. V lost 3 bases, J lost 0 bases, and 6 bases lay in between. CDR1 is GTSNPN and CDR2 is SVGIG in the germline V gene (reference sequence). CDR3 residues: CAWRSTSGNTIYF. CDR3 coding DNA: TGTGCCTGGAGGTCAACCTCTGGAAACACCATATATTTT.

The chain links TRBV7-3 to TRBJ2-1; weak D call: TRBD1 (6 bases). The CDR3 runs to 12 residues. CDR1 and CDR2 from the germline V gene are SGHTA and FQGTGA. The germline V and J ends were trimmed by 3 bases and 7 bases, with 7 bases remaining between them. CDR3 sequence reads: CASSFGTNEQFF. DNA of the CDR3: TGTGCCAGCAGCTTCGGGACAAATGAGCAGTTCTTC.